A selection of T cell receptor beta chains follows, all from one sample in a study of early stage breast cancer tumors. Repertoires were generated with immunoSEQ multiplex PCR, while TCRdb's copy carries only in-frame clones and drops some. The sample records tens of thousands of clones, around 67% being singletons. The sequencing sample was made of breast tumor tissue. All receptors derive from a young adult with breast cancer. Each CDR3 is given with its conserved first and last residue. Each record gives: D gene, V gene, J gene, clone size, CDR3 protein, CDR3 DNA. A D gene is named only where the DNA matches it firmly. Some rows mark clone size as missing; the rest say once, few, many or name a class of expanded clone.

d_call: .; v_call: TRBV4-1; j_call: TRBJ1-1; clone_size: .; cdr3_aa: CASSHEPGSGMNTEAFF; cdr3_nt: TGCGCCAGCAGCCACGAGCCAGGGAGTGGGATGAACACTGAAGCTTTCTTT
d_call: .; v_call: TRBV7-2; j_call: TRBJ1-1; clone_size: .; cdr3_aa: CASSLRGRNTEAFF; cdr3_nt: TGTGCCAGCAGCTTACGGGGGAGGAACACTGAAGCTTTCTTT
d_call: TRBD1; v_call: TRBV7-9; j_call: TRBJ1-1; clone_size: few; cdr3_aa: CASSLRQGPNTEAFF; cdr3_nt: TGTGCCAGCAGCCTCCGACAGGGCCCGAACACTGAAGCTTTCTTT
d_call: .; v_call: TRBV7-9; j_call: TRBJ1-5; clone_size: few; cdr3_aa: CASSLEGSQAQHF; cdr3_nt: TGTGCCAGCAGCTTAGAAGGGTCCCAGGCCCAGCATTTT
d_call: TRBD1; v_call: TRBV10-3; j_call: TRBJ1-2; clone_size: .; cdr3_aa: CAISEFRDRNDGYTF; cdr3_nt: TGTGCCATCAGTGAGTTCCGGGACAGAAACGATGGCTACACCTTC
d_call: .; v_call: TRBV28; j_call: TRBJ1-1; clone_size: .; cdr3_aa: CASSSPSDDEAFF; cdr3_nt: TGTGCCAGCAGTTCGCCATCGGACGACGAAGCTTTCTTT
d_call: .; v_call: TRBV10-3; j_call: TRBJ2-3; clone_size: .; cdr3_aa: CAISVRDNPDTQYF; cdr3_nt: TGTGCCATCAGTGTCCGGGACAATCCAGATACGCAGTATTTT
d_call: .; v_call: TRBV30; j_call: TRBJ1-2; clone_size: few; cdr3_aa: CAWKQTSYGYTF; cdr3_nt: TGTGCCTGGAAACAGACTAGCTATGGCTACACCTTC
d_call: TRBD2; v_call: TRBV7-3; j_call: TRBJ2-1; clone_size: .; cdr3_aa: CASSLTSGKYNEQFF; cdr3_nt: TGTGCCAGCAGCCTGACTAGCGGAAAGTACAATGAGCAGTTCTTC
d_call: .; v_call: TRBV14; j_call: TRBJ2-4; clone_size: .; cdr3_aa: CASSFTNIQYF; cdr3_nt: TGTGCCAGCAGCTTCACAAACATTCAGTACTTC
d_call: .; v_call: TRBV7-6; j_call: TRBJ2-7; clone_size: once; cdr3_aa: CATASLETYEQYF; cdr3_nt: TGTGCCACCGCTAGCCTAGAAACCTACGAGCAGTACTTC
d_call: .; v_call: TRBV18; j_call: TRBJ1-1; clone_size: .; cdr3_aa: CASSPDRYGTEAFF; cdr3_nt: TGTGCCAGCTCCCCCGACAGGTACGGCACTGAAGCTTTCTTT
d_call: .; v_call: TRBV4-1; j_call: TRBJ2-1; clone_size: .; cdr3_aa: CASSQERPGTPPDNEQFF; cdr3_nt: TGCGCCAGCAGCCAAGAGAGACCCGGGACCCCTCCGGACAATGAGCAGTTCTTC
d_call: .; v_call: TRBV5-1; j_call: TRBJ2-3; clone_size: .; cdr3_aa: CASSLRSSEITDTQYF; cdr3_nt: TGCGCCAGCAGCTTGCGGTCTAGCGAAATCACAGATACGCAGTATTTT
d_call: .; v_call: TRBV30; j_call: TRBJ2-2; clone_size: .; cdr3_aa: CAWSPTYTGELFF; cdr3_nt: TGTGCCTGGAGTCCCACTTACACCGGGGAGCTGTTTTTT
d_call: TRBD2; v_call: TRBV5-6; j_call: TRBJ2-7; clone_size: .; cdr3_aa: CASSLRLALYEQYF; cdr3_nt: TGTGCCAGCAGCTTGCGACTAGCACTATACGAGCAGTACTTC
d_call: .; v_call: TRBV9; j_call: TRBJ1-5; clone_size: medium-sized; cdr3_aa: CASSPRDASNQPQHF; cdr3_nt: TGTGCCAGCAGCCCCCGGGACGCCAGCAATCAGCCCCAGCATTTT
d_call: TRBD1; v_call: TRBV18; j_call: TRBJ2-7; clone_size: .; cdr3_aa: CASSPPGTGAHSYEQYF; cdr3_nt: TGTGCCAGCTCACCACCGGGGACAGGGGCCCACAGCTACGAGCAGTACTTC
d_call: .; v_call: TRBV18; j_call: TRBJ2-2; clone_size: .; cdr3_aa: CASSPQAPNTGELFF; cdr3_nt: TGTGCCAGCTCACCTCAGGCCCCGAACACCGGGGAGCTGTTTTTT
d_call: TRBD1; v_call: TRBV20-1; j_call: TRBJ2-3; clone_size: .; cdr3_aa: CSALDRGPQYF; cdr3_nt: TGCAGTGCTTTGGACAGGGGTCCCCAGTATTTT
d_call: .; v_call: TRBV7-9; j_call: TRBJ2-1; clone_size: few; cdr3_aa: CASSYRTGFLVEQFF; cdr3_nt: TGTGCCAGCAGCTATCGAACGGGGTTTCTAGTTGAGCAGTTCTTC
d_call: .; v_call: TRBV18; j_call: TRBJ1-1; clone_size: .; cdr3_aa: CATVAEVEAFF; cdr3_nt: TGTGCCACCGTGGCAGAGGTAGAAGCTTTCTTT
d_call: .; v_call: TRBV6-5; j_call: TRBJ1-5; clone_size: once; cdr3_aa: CASSYLPDQPQHF; cdr3_nt: TGTGCCAGCAGTTACCTCCCGGATCAGCCCCAGCATTTT
d_call: TRBD1; v_call: TRBV27; j_call: TRBJ1-2; clone_size: .; cdr3_aa: CASSRQGLHYGYTF; cdr3_nt: TGTGCCAGCTCGCGACAGGGGCTCCACTATGGCTACACCTTC
d_call: .; v_call: TRBV19; j_call: TRBJ1-5; clone_size: few; cdr3_aa: CASSFRNQPQHF; cdr3_nt: TGTGCCAGTAGTTTCAGGAATCAGCCCCAGCATTTT
d_call: .; v_call: TRBV19; j_call: TRBJ1-2; clone_size: .; cdr3_aa: CASTSPYRSLNYGYTF; cdr3_nt: TGTGCCAGTACCTCCCCCTACAGAAGCCTTAACTATGGCTACACCTTC
d_call: .; v_call: TRBV7-9; j_call: TRBJ2-7; clone_size: .; cdr3_aa: CASSLMVGPSSYEQYF; cdr3_nt: TGTGCCAGCAGCTTAATGGTCGGCCCTAGCTCCTACGAGCAGTACTTC
d_call: .; v_call: TRBV12-1; j_call: TRBJ2-4; clone_size: once; cdr3_aa: CASPSVPMAKNIQYF; cdr3_nt: TGTGCCAGCCCTTCTGTACCCATGGCCAAAAACATTCAGTACTTC
d_call: TRBD2; v_call: TRBV5-4; j_call: TRBJ2-2; clone_size: .; cdr3_aa: CASSPTAGGPGGELFF; cdr3_nt: TGTGCCAGCAGCCCGACAGCGGGAGGGCCAGGCGGGGAGCTGTTTTTT
d_call: TRBD2; v_call: TRBV10-1; j_call: TRBJ2-1; clone_size: .; cdr3_aa: CASTGTRGEQFF; cdr3_nt: TGCGCCAGCACTGGGACTAGGGGTGAGCAGTTCTTC
d_call: .; v_call: TRBV6-6; j_call: TRBJ1-5; clone_size: .; cdr3_aa: CASSYVGGSNQPQHF; cdr3_nt: TGTGCCAGCAGTTACGTCGGTGGAAGCAATCAGCCCCAGCATTTT
d_call: TRBD2; v_call: TRBV5-1; j_call: TRBJ2-5; clone_size: once; cdr3_aa: CASSGLAGEETQYF; cdr3_nt: TGCGCCAGCAGCGGACTAGCGGGAGAAGAGACCCAGTACTTC
d_call: .; v_call: TRBV10-3; j_call: TRBJ2-7; clone_size: .; cdr3_aa: CAISESTGTWEQYF; cdr3_nt: TGTGCCATCAGTGAGTCGACAGGGACTTGGGAGCAGTACTTC
d_call: TRBD2; v_call: TRBV11-1; j_call: TRBJ2-7; clone_size: .; cdr3_aa: CASSQLAGGPEYF; cdr3_nt: TGTGCCAGCAGCCAGCTAGCGGGAGGACCCGAGTACTTC
d_call: .; v_call: TRBV2; j_call: TRBJ1-3; clone_size: .; cdr3_aa: CASQGSGNTIYF; cdr3_nt: TGTGCCAGCCAGGGCTCTGGAAACACCATATATTTT
d_call: .; v_call: TRBV5-1; j_call: TRBJ2-7; clone_size: few; cdr3_aa: CASRIAHQETYEQYF; cdr3_nt: TGCGCCAGCCGCATAGCCCATCAAGAAACCTACGAGCAGTACTTC
d_call: TRBD1; v_call: TRBV6-6; j_call: TRBJ1-2; clone_size: .; cdr3_aa: CASSTGQGGYTF; cdr3_nt: TGTGCCAGCAGCACCGGACAGGGTGGCTACACCTTC
d_call: .; v_call: TRBV19; j_call: TRBJ1-2; clone_size: .; cdr3_aa: CASKSGGLGYTF; cdr3_nt: TGTGCCAGTAAGAGTGGAGGGCTCGGCTACACCTTC
d_call: .; v_call: TRBV21-1; j_call: TRBJ2-1; clone_size: .; cdr3_aa: CARGVLGDSYNEQFF; cdr3_nt: TGTGCCAGGGGGGTATTGGGGGACTCCTACAATGAGCAGTTCTTC
d_call: TRBD2; v_call: TRBV19; j_call: TRBJ2-1; clone_size: .; cdr3_aa: CASSIYASGFSYNEQFF; cdr3_nt: TGTGCCAGTAGTATTTACGCTAGCGGTTTCTCCTACAATGAGCAGTTCTTC